These 7 T cell receptor beta chains were all obtained from the same sample, sequenced in a study of T cells in Graves' hyperthyroidism and ophthalmopathy. RNA transcripts provided the source from which TCR beta CDR3 regions were amplified. The HTBI primer set was used in a first-round RT-PCR of the TCR CDR3. TCRdb independently ran MiXCR on the multiplex PCR reads; one entry per CDR3 protein. The sample lists roughly 500,000 distinct CDR3 sequences; about 45% were seen once. Sequencing input: peripheral blood or thyroid tissue (not recorded which). The receptors originated from an adult woman with Graves' disease, either hyperthyroidism or ophthalmopathy (not recorded which).

J is TRBJ1-6 and V is TRBV28; weak D call: TRBD1 (5 bases). Germline V gene lookup returns CDR1 MDHEN and CDR2 SYDVKM. CDR3 length: 13 residues. The V end was cut by 7 bases, the J end by 10 bases, with 14 bases between. The CDR3 DNA reads as TGTGCCAGCACCCCGGGGGTTCCCTCACCCCTCCACTTT. This gives the protein CASTPGVPSPLHF.

This clonotype was seen a few times. The rearrangement uses TRBV28 and TRBJ1-1; TRBD1 aligns across 7 bases. J was trimmed by 4 bases and V by 6 bases; bases with no gene match: 8. CDR3 length: 14 residues. The V gene's germline CDR1 is MDHEN and CDR2 SYDVKM. This CDR3 reads CASRLQGRPTEAFF. For the CDR3, the DNA is TGTGCCAGCAGACTACAGGGGAGGCCCACTGAAGCTTTCTTT.

As DNA, the CDR3 is TGTGCCAGCAGCCCACAGGTTCATGGCTACACCTTC. Protein product: CASSPQVHGYTF. This rearrangement joins TRBV12-3 or TRBV12-4 to TRBJ1-2, with D possibly matching TRBD1 (5 bases). The length of the CDR3 is 12 residues. The V end was cut by 6 bases, the J end by 6 bases, with 11 bases between.

This clonotype was found many times. The chain joins TRBV2 to TRBJ1-2, with 7 bases fitting TRBD1. The CDR3 covers 14 residues. Trimming at V came to 4 bases and at J to 10 bases, leaving 12 bases not matched to a gene. Looked up from germline, CDR1 is SNHLY and CDR2 is FYNNEI. This CDR3 reads CASSGTGAPYLYTF. DNA for the CDR3: TGTGCCAGCAGTGGGACAGGTGCGCCCTATCTCTACACCTTC.

This clonotype occurred a few times. CDR3 sequence: CATKRQGGSEKLFF. In DNA, the CDR3 is TGTGCCACTAAAAGACAGGGAGGGAGTGAAAAACTGTTTTTT. The V gene is TRBV15, the J gene TRBJ1-4; 7 bases agree with TRBD1. This CDR3 is built from 14 residues. Germline trimming cut 9 bases from V and 7 bases from J; bases unmatched to any gene: 11. Germline CDR1 and CDR2: LNHNV and YYDKDF (reference sequence).

Ten or more counts support this clonotype. V gene TRBV7-2 combines with J gene TRBJ2-5, with no clear D. The CDR3 has 13 amino acids. The germline V gene encodes CDR1 SGHTA and CDR2 FQGNSA. With 5 bases removed from V and 4 bases from J, the gap between germline ends came to 11 bases. The CDR3 DNA follows: TGTGCCAGCAGCCTTCTTAGGCGAGAGACCCAGTACTTC. Translating gives CASSLLRRETQYF.

This clonotype was recorded many times. The chain links TRBV20-1 to TRBJ1-5; 8 bases fit TRBD1. The CDR3 is made up of 14 amino acids. The V segment lost 6 bases and the J segment 5 bases; nucleotides outside the gene matches: 9. The germline V gene encodes CDR1 DFQATT and CDR2 SNEGSKA (reference sequence). The CDR3 nucleotides are TGCAGTGCCACTGACAGGGGAGGAGATCAGCCCCAGCATTTT. Translating gives CSATDRGGDQPQHF.